The 32 T cell receptor beta chains below all came from one sample that was sequenced in a study of T-cell memory formation after mild COVID-19. TCRdb processed the 5' RACE reads anew with MiXCR; each CDR3 protein has one entry. The top ten clones hold roughly a fifth of a sample with 300,000 to 400,000 distinct CDR3 sequences, about 15% of them seen once. Sequencing used PBMCs or a T cell subset sorted from them (not recorded which). The receptor set was obtained from a man younger than 30 who had mild COVID-19 (a few samples of this study predate the infection). Cell type and time point are not known.

This clonotype was observed a handful of times. The rearrangement uses TRBV19 and TRBJ1-5; D possibly corresponds to TRBD1 (6 bases). Germline V gives CDR1 LNHDA, CDR2 SQIVND (reference sequence). This CDR3 has 15 amino acids. Trimming removed 5 bases from V and 2 bases from J, with 13 bases in between. The CDR3 sequence: CASSRGARGNQPQHF. In DNA, the CDR3 is TGTGCCAGTAGTCGGGGGGCGCGGGGCAATCAGCCCCAGCATTTT.

This clonotype was counted only a few times. The chain uses TRBV19 and TRBJ1-2; no firm D call. Germline V lookup: CDR1 LNHDA, CDR2 SQIVND (reference sequence). This CDR3 has 18 amino acids. V lost 3 bases and J 1 base, leaving 21 bases between the germline ends. The CDR3 here is CASSIVRSARSINYGYTF. The DNA for the CDR3 is TGTGCCAGTAGTATTGTTCGGTCAGCGAGGTCAATTAACTATGGCTACACCTTC.

At least ten counts were recorded for this clonotype. V and J are TRBV23-1 and TRBJ2-5; weak D call: TRBD1 (5 bases). TRBV23-1 is given ORF status, its function remaining uncertain. V was pared by 2 bases and J by 4 bases, with 14 bases between. CDR3 length equals 15 residues. CDR3 nucleotide sequence: TGCGCCAGCAGTCAAAAGCAGGGCCAAGCAGAGACCCAGTACTTC. It encodes CASSQKQGQAETQYF.

This clonotype was found a few times. V gene TRBV6-6 combines with J gene TRBJ1-1; D call uncertain. Germline V gene data show CDR1 as MNHNY and CDR2 as SVGAGI (reference sequence). V lost 6 bases and J lost 6, with 11 bases in between. This CDR3 is built from 12 residues. The CDR3 region has the DNA TGTGCCAGCAGCCCTCCGTGGGCTGAAGCTTTCTTT. Translation: CASSPPWAEAFF.

V usage is TRBV12-3 or TRBV12-4 and J usage is TRBJ2-1; 11 nucleotides agree with TRBD2. V gave up 6 bases and J gave up 2 bases; unmatched junction bases: 6. This CDR3 is 16 amino acids long. The chain's CDR3 is CASSYVLAGAYNEQFF. The CDR3 DNA reads TGTGCCAGCAGCTACGTACTAGCGGGGGCCTACAATGAGCAGTTCTTC.

This clonotype has just a few counts. The chain recombines TRBV6-6 with TRBJ1-3, with D possibly being TRBD1 (5 bases). Germline values: CDR1 MNHNY, CDR2 SVGAGI (reference sequence). The CDR3 runs to 15 residues. Deletions cut 5 bases from V and 2 bases from J, with 13 bases between. Here the CDR3 DNA reads TGTGCCAGCAGTCGGGGGGAGGGTGCTGGAAACACCATATATTTT. Residues: CASSRGEGAGNTIYF.

This clonotype has a handful of counts. The chain carries TRBV20-1 and TRBJ2-3, with 10 bases identical to TRBD2. The J segment lost 3 bases and the V segment lost 6 bases, leaving 6 bases of the junction unmatched. CDR1 and CDR2 (germline): DFQATT, SNEGSKA (reference sequence). The CDR3 loop spans 14 amino acids. The CDR3 nucleotides are TGCAGTGCCGCACTAGCGGGGAAAACAGATACGCAGTATTTT. Residues: CSAALAGKTDTQYF.

This chain uses TRBV20-1 with TRBJ2-3, with TRBD2 matching over 8 bases. Germline trimming cut 5 bases from V and 2 bases from J; bases unmatched to any gene: 3. The CDR3 consists of 13 residues. In germline, CDR1 is DFQATT, CDR2 SNEGSKA (reference sequence). The CDR3 region has the DNA TGCAGTGCTTTAGCGGGGCACACAGATACGCAGTATTTT. Translation gives CSALAGHTDTQYF.

The table lists this clonotype with a few counts. Because it lacks the conserved phenylalanine or tryptophan at the end, this CDR3 is likely a read error. The DNA is omitted, as the CDR3 cannot be located on it reliably, and the CDR3 follows TCRdb's listing. V gene TRBV19 combines with J gene TRBJ2-3. The CDR3 has 13 amino acids, counting both end residues. Germline-derived CDR1 and CDR2 are LNHDA and SQIVND (reference sequence). CDR3 in amino acids: CASSVYRNRTSSS.

The chain recombines TRBV30 with TRBJ2-3; no clear D gene. The CDR3 is made up of 13 amino acids. The V and J ends lost 2 bases and 0 bases respectively, with 6 bases between them. CDR1 GTSNPN and CDR2 SVGIG come from the germline V gene (reference sequence). CDR3 region: CAWSQTSTDTQYF. The CDR3 DNA follows: TGTGCCTGGAGTCAGACTAGCACAGATACGCAGTATTTT.

The rearrangement uses TRBV4-1 and TRBJ2-5; TRBD2 matches 10 bases. V shed 0 bases, J shed 4 bases, and the junction held 5 bases outside the gene matches. Germline CDR1 is MGHRA and CDR2 is YSYEKL. CDR3 size: 16 residues. CDR3 DNA sequence: TGCGCCAGCAGCCAAGATGAGCGGGGGGGCCGAGAGACCCAGTACTTC. Translated: CASSQDERGGRETQYF.

This clonotype has at least ten counts. The J gene is TRBJ2-5, the V gene TRBV29-1, with 10 nucleotides matching TRBD1. The CDR3 is made up of 14 amino acids. The trim removed 8 bases at V and 5 bases at J, leaving 11 bases unmatched. In germline, CDR1 is SQVTM, CDR2 ANQGSEA. CDR3 sequence: CSIGTGVISETQYF. For the CDR3, the DNA is TGCAGCATAGGGACAGGGGTAATTTCGGAGACCCAGTACTTC.

Ten or more counts support this clonotype. The genes are TRBV7-2 and TRBJ2-1, with D possibly being TRBD2 (6 bases). This CDR3 contains 14 residues. CDR1 and CDR2 from the germline V gene are SGHTA and FQGNSA. V was cut by 5 bases and J by 9 bases, with 17 bases left in between. The CDR3 here is CASSPGGSRGEQFF. CDR3 coding DNA: TGTGCCAGCAGCCCCGGAGGGAGTCGAGGTGAGCAGTTCTTC.

This chain links TRBV11-2 with TRBJ2-2; possible D gene TRBD2, 5 bases. The germline V and J ends were trimmed by 5 bases and 6 bases, with 22 bases remaining between them. This CDR3 has 17 amino acids. Germline V gene lookup returns CDR1 SGHAT and CDR2 FQNNGV. The DNA for the CDR3 is TGTGCCAGCAGCACGCATCGGGGAGATGAGATGGCCGGGGAGCTGTTTTTT. It is translated as CASSTHRGDEMAGELFF.

Only a few counts were recorded for this clonotype. The chain couples TRBV11-2 to TRBJ2-1; 14 bases agree with TRBD2. The length of the CDR3 is 15 residues. Germline trimming cut 4 bases from V and 8 bases from J; bases unmatched to any gene: 4. Looked up from germline, CDR1 is SGHAT and CDR2 is FQNNGV. The CDR3: CASSSGTSGGHEQFF. The CDR3 coding sequence is TGTGCCAGCAGCTCGGGGACTAGCGGGGGCCATGAGCAGTTCTTC.

This clonotype was counted a few times. The rearrangement links TRBV6-5 to TRBJ1-6; no firm D call. The V gene lost 5 bases and the J gene lost 8 bases, with 16 bases spanning the gap. Germline V CDR1 and CDR2: MNHEY, SVGAGI. CDR3 length: 15 amino acids. The CDR3 region is CASSRALIRDSPLHF. For the CDR3, the DNA is TGTGCCAGCAGTCGAGCCTTGATAAGGGATTCACCCCTCCACTTT.

The gene calls are TRBV6-5 and TRBJ1-1, with 7 bases fitting TRBD1. The CDR3 length is 15 residues. Germline V CDR1 and CDR2: MNHEY, SVGAGI. Germline trimming cut 2 bases from V and 4 bases from J; bases unmatched to any gene: 7. The CDR3 DNA reads as TGTGCCAGCAGTTACGGGATAGGGGGCGGCACTGAAGCTTTCTTT. It translates to CASSYGIGGGTEAFF.

This clonotype was detected only a few times. The chain couples TRBV7-8 to TRBJ2-5; no clear D. The CDR3 has 14 residues. Trimming pared 1 base from V and 5 bases from J, leaving 11 bases between. The V gene's germline CDR1 is SGHVS and CDR2 FQNEAQ. This chain's CDR3 is CASSLVQASETQYF. CDR3 DNA: TGTGCCAGCAGCTTAGTTCAGGCGAGCGAGACCCAGTACTTC.

This clonotype was observed a handful of times. The chain joins TRBV5-1 to TRBJ2-7; D remains ambiguous. The CDR3 spans 12 residues. Trimming left V 1 base short and J 3 bases short, with 5 bases between. The germline V gene encodes CDR1 SGHRS and CDR2 YFSETQ. The CDR3 loop is CASSLYNYEQYF. The CDR3 nucleotides are TGCGCCAGCAGCTTGTACAACTACGAGCAGTACTTC.

The J gene is TRBJ2-2, the V gene TRBV28; possibly TRBD1 for D (6 bases). The V gene's germline CDR1 is MDHEN and CDR2 SYDVKM. CDR3 size: 14 residues. The V and J ends lost 8 bases and 0 bases respectively, with 10 bases between them. CDR3 nucleotide sequence: TGTGCCAGCCTAGAGGGGGCGAACACCGGGGAGCTGTTTTTT. It yields the protein CASLEGANTGELFF.

The rearrangement links TRBV6-2 or TRBV6-3 to TRBJ2-7; 11 bases map to TRBD2. Per the germline V gene, CDR1 is MNHEY and CDR2 is SVGEGT. The CDR3 covers 15 residues. The V and J ends lost 6 bases and 2 bases, in that order; junction bases with no gene match: 6. The CDR3 DNA follows: TGTGCCAGCAGCTCGGGACTAGCGGTGCCCTACGAGCAGTACGTC. Translated, it gives CASSSGLAVPYEQYV.

This clonotype has just a few counts. The DNA of the CDR3 is TGTGCCAGCAGCCTCAGCGAGGGGCTCGATACGCAGTATTTT. This codes for CASSLSEGLDTQYF. The V and J genes are TRBV9 and TRBJ2-3, with D tentatively TRBD1 or TRBD2 (5 bases each). Trimming took off 4 bases at V and 6 bases at J, with 15 bases between the two ends. CDR1 and CDR2 (germline): SGDLS, YYNGEE. This CDR3 region has 14 residues.

This clonotype was counted between two and nine times. The J gene is TRBJ1-2, the V gene TRBV24-1; possibly TRBD1 for D (6 bases). Per germline, CDR1 KGHDR and CDR2 SFDVKD. This CDR3 contains 13 residues. V was shortened by 1 base and J by 8 bases, with 10 bases between the two germline ends. In nucleotides, the CDR3 is TGTGCCACCAGTGATTTAGGGGGATGCGGCTACACCTTC. Its translation: CATSDLGGCGYTF.

The chain's CDR3 is CASTYQDSGNTIYF. The CDR3 DNA reads as TGTGCCAGCACCTATCAGGACTCTGGAAACACCATATATTTT. The V and J genes are TRBV6-6 and TRBJ1-3; D gene ambiguous. V lost 7 bases to trimming and J lost 0 bases, with 10 bases between them. Germline V CDR1 and CDR2: MNHNY, SVGAGI (reference sequence). The CDR3 is 14 residues long.

This clonotype turned up a few times. The chain combines TRBV7-9 with TRBJ2-5, with D possibly matching TRBD2 (5 bases). V shed 8 bases and J shed 1 base, with 8 bases lying between them. Germline CDR1 reads SEHNR; CDR2 reads FQNEAQ (reference sequence). This CDR3 is 12 amino acids long. Here the CDR3 reads CASLEGQETQYF. As DNA, the CDR3 is TGTGCCAGCTTAGAGGGCCAAGAGACCCAGTACTTC.

This clonotype was counted a few times. V is TRBV4-3 and J is TRBJ2-3; TRBD2 might be the D (5 bases). The CDR3 runs 14 residues. Germline assignment: CDR1 LGHNA and CDR2 YSLEER. Deletions cut 2 bases from V and 6 bases from J, with 12 bases between. CDR3 DNA sequence: TGCGCCAGCAGCCAAATCTCTAGCTCGGATACGCAGTATTTT. Amino acids: CASSQISSSDTQYF.

V is TRBV5-1 and J is TRBJ1-2, with 7 bases identical to TRBD1. This CDR3 spans 13 amino acids. The J segment lost 4 bases and the V segment lost 7 bases, leaving 7 bases of the junction unmatched. CDR1 and CDR2 from the germline V gene are SGHRS and YFSETQ. The CDR3 sequence is CASAPQGVYGYTF. Here the CDR3 DNA reads TGCGCCAGCGCGCCCCAGGGGGTCTATGGCTACACCTTC. Looking up the rest from reference TRBV5-1 and TRBJ1-2 gives the full variable domain: KAGVTQTPRYLIKTRGQQVTLSCSPISGHRSVSWYQQTPGQGLQFLFEYFSETQRNKGNFPGRFSGRQFSNSRSEMNVSTLELGDSALYLCASAPQGVYGYTFGSGTRLTVV.

This chain uses TRBV5-6 with TRBJ2-7; maybe TRBD2 (5 bases). With 1 base removed from V and 5 bases from J, the gap between germline ends came to 10 bases. Per the germline V gene, CDR1 is SGHDT and CDR2 is YYEEEE. The CDR3 has 13 amino acids. CDR3 nucleotides: TGTGCCAGCAGCTTGCTGAGGGCCGACGAGCAGTACGTC. It specifies CASSLLRADEQYV.

This clonotype came up many times. This chain links TRBV4-2 with TRBJ2-7; D may be TRBD2 (6 bases). Germline V gene lookup returns CDR1 LGHNA and CDR2 YNFKEQ. Trimming shortened V by 0 bases and J by 2 bases, and 11 bases separated the two germline ends. The CDR3 is 15 residues long. CDR3 nucleotides: TGTGCCAGCAGCCAAGATCTAGCGCCTGCCTACGAGCAGTACTTC. Protein: CASSQDLAPAYEQYF.

This clonotype was counted at least ten times. This chain uses TRBV12-3 or TRBV12-4 with TRBJ1-1, with D unresolved. Trimming stripped 3 bases from V and 0 bases from J, with 8 bases between. The length of the CDR3 is 14 residues. The CDR3 DNA reads as TGTGCCAGCAGTTTCGGGCAGATGAACACTGAAGCTTTCTTT. It yields the protein CASSFGQMNTEAFF.

This rearrangement joins TRBV12-5 to TRBJ1-2; D may be TRBD1 (5 bases). Germline CDR1 is LGHNT and CDR2 is FRNRAP. Trimming removed 2 bases at V and 2 bases at J, with 6 bases between. The CDR3 has 13 residues. The CDR3 bases are TGTGCTAGTGGTTTGCGACAGAACTATGGCTACACCTTC. This translates into CASGLRQNYGYTF.

This clonotype was seen ten or more times. The V call is TRBV6-5, the J call TRBJ1-1; a weak D match, TRBD1 (6 bases). Germline lookup yields CDR1 MNHEY and CDR2 SVGAGI. V lost 7 bases to trimming and J lost 1 base, with 10 bases between them. The CDR3 contains 13 residues. The CDR3 nucleotides are TGTGCCAGCAAGGGCAGGGGGAACACTGAAGCTTTCTTT. Residues: CASKGRGNTEAFF.